A selection of T cell receptor beta chains follows, all from one sample in a study of early T cells in non-severe SARS-CoV-2 infection. TCRdb itself ran the 5' RACE reads through MiXCR, one entry per CDR3 protein. This table has 90,000 or so distinct CDR3 sequences, 15% appearing once. Sequencing input: whole blood. These receptors were collected from an adult who was a healthcare worker with PCR-confirmed SARS-CoV-2 infection or an uninfected control (not recorded which). Both conserved end residues are part of each CDR3.

v_gene: TRBV9
j_gene: TRBJ2-3
CDR3aa: CARSSRGAGGDTQYF

v_gene: TRBV28
j_gene: TRBJ1-1
CDR3aa: CASSLQGADAFF

v_gene: TRBV20-1
j_gene: TRBJ2-7
CDR3aa: CSARDMTGLDYEQYF

v_gene: TRBV7-9
j_gene: TRBJ2-5
CDR3aa: CASSRLETQYF

v_gene: TRBV14
j_gene: TRBJ2-3
CDR3aa: CASSNRDRGPDTDTQYF

v_gene: TRBV3-1
j_gene: TRBJ2-1
CDR3aa: CASSQVVASGSDEQFF

v_gene: TRBV5-1
j_gene: TRBJ2-3
CDR3aa: CASSLEGQGVRTDTQYF

v_gene: TRBV11-2
j_gene: TRBJ1-1
CDR3aa: CASSLPTGANTEAFF

v_gene: TRBV28
j_gene: TRBJ2-7
CDR3aa: CASSPESGFAYEQYF

v_gene: TRBV29-1
j_gene: TRBJ2-1
CDR3aa: CSVDRGVYNEQFF

v_gene: TRBV29-1
j_gene: TRBJ2-5
CDR3aa: CSVLQGMAQYF

v_gene: TRBV27
j_gene: TRBJ2-7
CDR3aa: CASRPAASGAREQYF

v_gene: TRBV7-8
j_gene: TRBJ2-1
CDR3aa: CASSFEGTGEQFF

v_gene: TRBV4-3
j_gene: TRBJ1-1
CDR3aa: CASSPSGISGTEAFF

v_gene: TRBV28
j_gene: TRBJ2-7
CDR3aa: CASSLLTYEQYF

v_gene: TRBV12-3/TRBV12-4
j_gene: TRBJ2-5
CDR3aa: CASSRTGKQETQYF

v_gene: TRBV20-1
j_gene: TRBJ2-3
CDR3aa: CSASTGVGADTQYF

v_gene: TRBV6-5
j_gene: TRBJ1-6
CDR3aa: CASSRGGDLHF

v_gene: TRBV20-1
j_gene: TRBJ2-1
CDR3aa: CSATRAGDPYNEQFF

v_gene: TRBV6-5
j_gene: TRBJ2-1
CDR3aa: CASSFKPGTPNEQFF

v_gene: TRBV20-1
j_gene: TRBJ2-6
CDR3aa: CSARVPGRSSGANVLTF

v_gene: TRBV18
j_gene: TRBJ2-3
CDR3aa: CASSPLGQGAQDTQYF

v_gene: TRBV2
j_gene: TRBJ2-7
CDR3aa: CASSDRDYEQYF

v_gene: TRBV6-5
j_gene: TRBJ1-1
CDR3aa: CASSVGFHATEAFF

v_gene: TRBV30
j_gene: TRBJ2-2
CDR3aa: CAWRGQGVTGELFF